What follows are 7 T cell receptor beta chains derived from one specimen sequenced in a study of blood T cell repertoires in COVID-19. Sequenced by immunoSEQ multiplex PCR; TCRdb stores in-frame clones only, minus some. Of about 32,000 clones listed, 75% to 90% were seen once; the top ten hold approximately 2%. The sequenced sample consisted of peripheral blood. The receptors were sampled from a man aged 50 or older with active or convalescent COVID-19.

This rearrangement joins TRBV6-2 or TRBV6-3 to TRBJ1-2, with TRBD1 matching over 11 bases. This CDR3 comprises 13 residues. From germline, CDR1 is MNHEY and CDR2 SVGEGT. V was clipped by 3 bases and J by 12 bases; unmatched bases: 6. The CDR3 sequence is CASSYGDRGSHTF. The CDR3 region has the DNA TGTGCCAGCAGTTATGGGGACAGGGGGTCCCACACCTTC.

This chain links TRBV19 with TRBJ2-1; 8 bases line up with TRBD1. The germline CDR1 and CDR2 sequences are LNHDA and SQIVND (reference sequence). The CDR3 is 16 amino acids. Trimming at V came to 1 base and at J to 0 bases, leaving 2 bases not matched to a gene. The CDR3 region is CASSIGQGSSYNEQFF. The CDR3, as DNA: TGTGCCAGTAGTATAGGACAGGGGAGCTCCTACAATGAGCAGTTCTTC.

Only one count was recorded for this clone. This sequence joins TRBV6-2 or TRBV6-3 and TRBJ1-1; weak D call: TRBD1 (5 bases). V was clipped by 5 bases and J by 5 bases, with 15 bases between them. The germline V gene encodes CDR1 MNHEY and CDR2 SVGEGT. The CDR3 is made up of 14 amino acids. The CDR3 reads CASSDGDRGTEAFF. The CDR3 coding sequence is TGTGCCAGCAGTGACGGGGACCGGGGGACTGAAGCTTTCTTT.

The chain uses TRBV10-3 and TRBJ2-7, with 9 nucleotides matching TRBD1. This CDR3 contains 13 residues. The V gene end was trimmed by 7 bases and the J gene end by 3 bases; junction bases not matched to a gene: 4. The germline gives CDR1 ENHRY, CDR2 SYGVKD. CDR3 in DNA: TGTGCCATCAAGGGGACAGGGAACTACGAGCAGTACTTC. It yields the protein CAIKGTGNYEQYF.

The chain employs TRBV19 and TRBJ2-1, with TRBD1 as a possible D gene (6 bases). Germline-derived CDR1 and CDR2 are LNHDA and SQIVND (reference sequence). This CDR3 contains 16 residues. The germline V and J ends were trimmed by 3 bases and 6 bases, with 18 bases remaining between them. The CDR3 sequence: CASSMAGAPLGNEQFF. DNA of the CDR3: TGTGCCAGTAGTATGGCAGGGGCCCCCTTGGGCAATGAGCAGTTCTTC.

The chain recombines TRBV19 with TRBJ1-2; 10 nucleotides match TRBD1. Germline V gene sequence: CDR1 LNHDA, CDR2 SQIVND (reference sequence). Trimming took 8 bases from V and 4 from J; bases not matched to a gene: 10. This CDR3 has 15 residues. The CDR3 region has the DNA TGTGCCAGTCGATCGCAGGGACAGGGGACCTATGGCTACACCTTC. It yields the protein CASRSQGQGTYGYTF.

This clone was recorded once. This sequence joins TRBV18 and TRBJ2-2; TRBD1 matches at 10 bases. V lost 4 bases and J lost 4; bases outside the gene matches: 0. This CDR3 has 14 residues. CDR1 and CDR2 from the germline V gene are KGHSH and LQKENI. The CDR3 region is CASSRTGGTGELFF. CDR3 nucleotide sequence: TGTGCCAGCTCACGGACAGGGGGCACCGGGGAGCTGTTTTTT.